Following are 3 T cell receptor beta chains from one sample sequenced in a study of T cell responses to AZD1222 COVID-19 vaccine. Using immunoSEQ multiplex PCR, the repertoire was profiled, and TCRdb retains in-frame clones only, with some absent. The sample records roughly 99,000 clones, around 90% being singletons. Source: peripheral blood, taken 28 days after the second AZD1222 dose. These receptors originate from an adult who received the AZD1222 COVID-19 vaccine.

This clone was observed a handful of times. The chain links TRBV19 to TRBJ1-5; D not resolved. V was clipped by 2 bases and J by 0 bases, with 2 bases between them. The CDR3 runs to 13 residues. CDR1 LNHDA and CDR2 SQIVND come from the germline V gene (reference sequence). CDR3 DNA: TGTGCCAGTAGTATAAGTAGCAATCAGCCCCAGCATTTT. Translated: CASSISSNQPQHF.

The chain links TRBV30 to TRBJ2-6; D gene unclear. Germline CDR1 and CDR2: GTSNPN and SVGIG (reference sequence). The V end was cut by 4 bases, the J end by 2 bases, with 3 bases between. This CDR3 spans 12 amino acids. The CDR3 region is CAWNTGANVLTF. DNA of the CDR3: TGTGCCTGGAATACTGGGGCCAACGTCCTGACTTTC. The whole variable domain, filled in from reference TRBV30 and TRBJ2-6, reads SQTIHQWPATLVQPVGSPLSLECTVEGTSNPNLYWYRQAAGRGLQLLFYSVGIGQISSEVPQNLSASRPQDRQFILSSKKLLLSDSGFYLCAWNTGANVLTFGAGSRLTVL.

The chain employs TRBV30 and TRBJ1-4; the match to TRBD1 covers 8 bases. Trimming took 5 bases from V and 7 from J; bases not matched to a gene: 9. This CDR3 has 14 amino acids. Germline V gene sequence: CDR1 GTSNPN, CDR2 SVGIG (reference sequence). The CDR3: CAWDRGAGSEKLFF. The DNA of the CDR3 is TGTGCCTGGGACAGGGGCGCGGGAAGTGAAAAACTGTTTTTT.